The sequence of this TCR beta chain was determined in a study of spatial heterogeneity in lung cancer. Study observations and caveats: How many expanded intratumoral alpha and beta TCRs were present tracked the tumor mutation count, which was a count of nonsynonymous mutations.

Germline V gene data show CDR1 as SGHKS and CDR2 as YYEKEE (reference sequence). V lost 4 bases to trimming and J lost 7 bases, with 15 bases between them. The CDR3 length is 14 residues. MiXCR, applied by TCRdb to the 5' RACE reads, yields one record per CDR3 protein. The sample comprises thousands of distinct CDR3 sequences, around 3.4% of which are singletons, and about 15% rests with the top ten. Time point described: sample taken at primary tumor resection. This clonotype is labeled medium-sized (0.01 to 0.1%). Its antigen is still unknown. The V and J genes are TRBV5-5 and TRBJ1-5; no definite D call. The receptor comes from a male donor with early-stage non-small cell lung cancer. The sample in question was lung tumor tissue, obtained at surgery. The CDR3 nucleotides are TGTGCCAGCAGCCCTGCCCGGGGAGACCAGCCCCAGCATTTT. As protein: CASSPARGDQPQHF.